This T cell receptor beta chain stems from a study of cytomegalovirus exposure and HLA in healthy donors. This clone was seen only once. The length of the CDR3 is 15 residues. Deletions cut 4 bases from V and 0 bases from J, with 12 bases between. Germline CDR1 is SGHNT and CDR2 is YYREEE (reference sequence). The primer mix had 60 Vbeta and 13 Jbeta primers. The data were produced by immunoSEQ multiplex PCR, yet TCRdb's version contains in-frame clones alone and is incomplete. The sample has over 150,000 clones; over 65% are singletons. The chain combines TRBV5-4 with TRBJ2-3; TRBD2 is a possible D gene (5 bases). Sequencing was carried out using PBMCs. This sequence was found in a boy under 10 years old in good health and CMV-seronegative. The CDR3 loop reads CASSLNLASTDTQYF. In nucleotides, the CDR3 is TGTGCCAGCAGCCTCAATCTAGCTAGCACAGATACGCAGTATTTT.